This T cell receptor (beta chain) was documented in a study of T cell clusters in autoimmune cytopenias. Study-level results: TRB repertoire shifts in secondary cytopenia and chronic lymphocytic leukemia mostly reflected lymphoma, not autoimmunity.

As for this clonotype: Antigen unknown.

Some 38,000 genome equivalents of blood DNA were amplified for TRB. Multiplex touch-down PCR amplified TRB using TRB-A and TRB-B pools in one tube. Reanalyzing the multiplex PCR reads, TCRdb keeps one entry per CDR3 protein, without DNA. This listing includes roughly 11,000 distinct CDR3 sequences. Germline loops: CDR1 LNHDA, CDR2 SQIVND (reference sequence). The CDR3 has 14 amino acids. These data were also reused for a study on T cell repertoires in aging, cancer and after chemotherapy. That investigation notes: Compared with age-matched healthy donors, untreated hematological or solid cancer patients showed higher blood TCR clonality.

This sequence originates from a human donor in good health. The chain couples TRBV19 to TRBJ1-2; TCRdb designates TRBD1, a call that cannot be tested without DNA. Sequenced sample: peripheral blood. The chain's CDR3 is CASSIRGRVDGYTF.